Listed here are 23 T cell receptor beta chains from one sample, sequenced in a study of cytomegalovirus exposure and HLA in healthy donors. This PCR relied on a set of 60 Vbeta primers and 13 Jbeta primers. Assay: immunoSEQ multiplex PCR; the TCRdb copy retains only in-frame clones and omits some. This repertoire shows 90,000 to 130,000 clones, around 75% found once; its top ten account for approximately 0.9%. Sample: PBMCs. The receptor set was obtained from a woman in her 30s in good health and CMV-seronegative.

This clone was recorded a few times. The J gene is TRBJ2-2, the V gene TRBV5-1; 9 bases are shared with TRBD2. J was trimmed by 4 bases and V by 3 bases; bases with no gene match: 7. Germline V CDR1 and CDR2: SGHRS, YFSETQ. The CDR3 extends over 16 amino acids. The CDR3 region is CASSWAGGIGTGELFF. The CDR3 nucleotides read TGCGCCAGCAGCTGGGCGGGAGGGATTGGCACCGGGGAGCTGTTTTTT.

The gene calls are TRBV6-5 and TRBJ1-5; D is unclear. V was shortened by 3 bases and J by 5 bases, with 8 bases between the two germline ends. The CDR3 runs 13 residues. CDR1 is MNHEY and CDR2 is SVGAGI in the germline V gene. CDR3 residues: CASSYSRDQPQHF. CDR3 nucleotides: TGTGCCAGCAGTTATTCGCGGGATCAGCCCCAGCATTTT.

The chain links TRBV7-9 to TRBJ1-1; 10 positions agree with TRBD1. This CDR3 comprises 13 residues. CDR1 and CDR2 from the germline V gene are SEHNR and FQNEAQ (reference sequence). The V and J ends lost 11 bases and 1 base, in that order; junction bases with no gene match: 4. The CDR3 DNA sequence: TGTGCCGGGGGGACAGGGGAGAACACTGAAGCTTTCTTT. Protein: CAGGTGENTEAFF. Full variable domain (missing parts from reference TRBV7-9 and TRBJ1-1): DTGVSQNPRHKITKRGQNVTFRCDPISEHNRLYWYRQTLGQGPEFLTYFQNEAQLEKSRLLSDRFSAERPKGSFSTLEIQRTEQGDSAMYLCAGGTGENTEAFFGQGTRLTVV.

V gene TRBV30 combines with J gene TRBJ1-6; tentatively, D is TRBD1 (6 bases). Germline V lookup: CDR1 GTSNPN, CDR2 SVGIG (reference sequence). CDR3 length: 13 residues. V lost 2 bases to trimming and J lost 8 bases, with 10 bases between them. DNA for the CDR3: TGTGCCTGGAGTCACAGGGTCGATTCACCCCTCCACTTT. This sequence encodes CAWSHRVDSPLHF.

V gene TRBV6-1 combines with J gene TRBJ1-1; 7 bases match TRBD1. The length of the CDR3 is 13 residues. Germline CDR1 MNHNS, CDR2 SASEGT. The V gene end was trimmed by 6 bases and the J gene end by 3 bases; junction bases not matched to a gene: 4. The CDR3 region is CASRVQGDTEAFF. The DNA of the CDR3 is TGTGCCAGCAGGGTCCAGGGGGACACTGAAGCTTTCTTT.

The chain links TRBV6-1 to TRBJ2-7, with D maybe TRBD2 (5 bases). Germline CDR1 MNHNS, CDR2 SASEGT. Trimming stripped 8 bases from V and 1 base from J, with 12 bases between. The CDR3 has 13 residues. CDR3 sequence (DNA): TGTGCCAGCGCCCTCGGGAATTCCTACGAGCAGTACTTC. This codes for CASALGNSYEQYF.

The chain couples TRBV19 to TRBJ2-1; 10 positions agree with TRBD1. Germline V lookup: CDR1 LNHDA, CDR2 SQIVND (reference sequence). J was trimmed by 4 bases and V by 3 bases; bases with no gene match: 3. The CDR3 is made up of 15 amino acids. The CDR3 nucleotides are TGTGCCAGTAGTATTGGGACAGGGGTTTACAATGAGCAGTTCTTC. Its protein product is CASSIGTGVYNEQFF.

Only a few counts were recorded for this clone. The chain employs TRBV6-1 and TRBJ1-1, with a possible D match to TRBD1 (5 bases). This CDR3 spans 11 amino acids. Trimming shortened V by 11 bases and J by 4 bases, and 11 bases separated the two germline ends. Germline V lookup: CDR1 MNHNS, CDR2 SASEGT. The CDR3, as DNA: TGTGCCGGGACTAGAGGCACTGAAGCTTTCTTT. Encoded protein: CAGTRGTEAFF.

V and J are TRBV5-1 and TRBJ2-5; perhaps TRBD2 as D (5 bases). Germline V CDR1 and CDR2: SGHRS, YFSETQ. The V end lost 0 bases, the J end lost 0 bases, and 15 bases lay between the germline ends. The CDR3 sequence is 17 residues long. CDR3 protein: CASSLDGDLFNQETQYF. DNA of the CDR3: TGCGCCAGCAGCTTGGACGGGGATTTATTTAACCAAGAGACCCAGTACTTC.

This clone appeared a few times. The V and J genes are TRBV6-6 and TRBJ1-4; D not resolved. The germline CDR1 and CDR2 sequences are MNHNY and SVGAGI (reference sequence). V shed 10 bases and J shed 8 bases, with 14 bases lying between them. The CDR3 is 12 amino acids. CDR3 sequence: CATRHFAEKLFF. In nucleotides, the CDR3 is TGTGCCACCCGTCATTTCGCGGAAAAACTGTTTTTT.

This clone was picked up a small number of times. The rearrangement links TRBV5-4 to TRBJ2-2, with TRBD1 as a possible D gene (5 bases). This CDR3 region has 14 residues. Germline V CDR1 and CDR2: SGHNT, YYREEE (reference sequence). The ends were cut back, 5 bases at V and 6 bases at J, with 14 bases in the middle. The CDR3 loop reads CASRPSEGAGELFF. Written as DNA, the CDR3 is TGTGCCAGCAGACCCTCCGAAGGGGCCGGGGAGCTGTTTTTT.

The genes are TRBV2 and TRBJ2-3, with 12 positions matching TRBD2. CDR1 SNHLY and CDR2 FYNNEI come from the germline V gene. V was pared by 4 bases and J by 1 base, with 0 bases of the junction left unmatched. The CDR3 is 15 residues long. CDR3 sequence (DNA): TGTGCCAGCAGTGGACTAGCGGGGGGCACAGATACGCAGTATTTT. It yields the protein CASSGLAGGTDTQYF.

The J gene is TRBJ2-7, the V gene TRBV5-5; 9 bases line up with TRBD2. The trim removed 0 bases at V and 2 bases at J, leaving 6 bases unmatched. Germline CDR1 reads SGHKS; CDR2 reads YYEKEE (reference sequence). The CDR3 runs 16 residues. The CDR3 coding sequence is TGTGCCAGCAGCTTGGCTCGGACTAGCGAACCCTACGAGCAGTACTTC. This gives the protein CASSLARTSEPYEQYF.

The rearrangement uses TRBV19 and TRBJ2-7, with D tentatively TRBD2 (5 bases). V lost 3 bases, J lost 2 bases, and 17 bases lay in between. The CDR3 consists of 16 residues. Germline CDR1 LNHDA, CDR2 SQIVND (reference sequence). The CDR3 loop is CASSIGYGERAYEQYF. The CDR3 bases are TGTGCCAGTAGTATCGGGTATGGGGAGAGGGCCTACGAGCAGTACTTC.

This clone showed up just a few times. V gene TRBV18 combines with J gene TRBJ1-3, with TRBD1 matching over 9 bases. The CDR3 has 16 residues. With V trimmed by 3 bases and J by 0 bases, 3 bases remained unmatched. Germline V gene sequence: CDR1 KGHSH, CDR2 LQKENI. The CDR3 here is CASSPGTGNSGNTIYF. Here the CDR3 DNA reads TGTGCCAGCTCACCGGGGACAGGGAACTCTGGAAACACCATATATTTT.

The J gene is TRBJ1-1, the V gene TRBV4-3; TRBD1 is a possible D gene (6 bases). The CDR3 spans 15 residues. Trimming left V 1 base short and J 4 bases short, with 13 bases between. CDR1 and CDR2 from the germline V gene are LGHNA and YSLEER. CDR3 protein: CASSQAPGARTEAFF. As DNA, the CDR3 is TGCGCCAGCAGCCAAGCGCCAGGGGCGCGCACTGAAGCTTTCTTT.

This clone occurred once. This chain joins TRBV6-5 and TRBJ1-2; no reliable D call. This CDR3 is 12 amino acids long. The germline V gene encodes CDR1 MNHEY and CDR2 SVGAGI. Trimming stripped 0 bases from V and 11 bases from J, with 10 bases between. This CDR3 reads CASSYSSGGYTF. In DNA, the CDR3 is TGTGCCAGCAGTTACTCGAGTGGTGGTTACACCTTC.

Note on this clone: One junction end does not reproduce the germline sequence, and a read error may be involved. This sequence joins TRBV7-7 and TRBJ2-1, with D tentatively TRBD2 (6 bases). This CDR3 is 14 amino acids long. In germline, CDR1 is SSHAT, CDR2 FNYEAQ (reference sequence). Written as DNA, the CDR3 is TGTGCTAGCAGCTTGGAGGGAGCTTACAATGAGCAGTTCTTC. This encodes CASSLEGAYNEQFF.

The chain joins TRBV4-2 to TRBJ2-5; D is possibly TRBD1 (5 bases). This CDR3 spans 13 amino acids. V was pared by 2 bases and J by 7 bases, with 11 bases between. Germline V lookup: CDR1 LGHNA, CDR2 YNFKEQ. CDR3 sequence reads: CASSQQGGWTQYF. DNA for the CDR3: TGTGCCAGCAGCCAACAGGGTGGATGGACCCAGTACTTC.

CDR3 residues: CAIRRQGIGTEAFF. The CDR3 DNA sequence: TGTGCCATCAGACGACAGGGGATCGGCACTGAAGCTTTCTTT. This chain links TRBV10-3 with TRBJ1-1; 8 bases line up with TRBD1. CDR1 ENHRY and CDR2 SYGVKD come from the germline V gene. The trim removed 6 bases at V and 4 bases at J, leaving 7 bases unmatched. The CDR3 covers 14 residues.

The V call is TRBV6-5, the J call TRBJ1-5, with unresolved D. This CDR3 spans 14 amino acids. V lost 0 bases, J lost 3 bases, and 6 bases lay in between. Germline V gene sequence: CDR1 MNHEY, CDR2 SVGAGI. The CDR3 protein is CASSYSSFNQPQHF. CDR3 in DNA: TGTGCCAGCAGTTACTCATCTTTCAATCAGCCCCAGCATTTT.

This chain links TRBV6-5 with TRBJ2-3; the D gene is possibly TRBD1 (5 bases). The germline V and J ends were trimmed by 0 bases and 6 bases, with 10 bases remaining between them. Germline assignment: CDR1 MNHEY and CDR2 SVGAGI. This CDR3 is 14 amino acids long. The CDR3 reads CASSYSLHRDTQYF. The DNA of the CDR3 is TGTGCCAGCAGTTACTCCCTACACAGGGATACGCAGTATTTT.

V usage is TRBV4-3 and J usage is TRBJ2-3; the D gene is possibly TRBD1 (5 bases). Between the trimmed V and J ends, which lost 3 bases and 10 bases, there was a span of 11 bases. Per the germline V gene, CDR1 is LGHNA and CDR2 is YSLEER. The CDR3 covers 12 residues. The CDR3 region has the DNA TGCGCCAGCAGCCAGAAAACAGGCCCGCAGTATTTT. Residues: CASSQKTGPQYF.